The 20 T cell receptor beta chains in this list originate from one sample, sequenced in a study of T-cell reconstitution after alpha-beta-depleted transplantation in children. The TCRbeta library was prepared with unique molecular identifiers. TCRdb re-called the PCR reads through MiXCR, storing one row per CDR3 protein. Here the sample spans 800,000 to 1,000,000 distinct CDR3 sequences, about 29% being singletons. The specimen was PBMCs, mostly from graft donor cells, collected 360 days after TCRalphabeta/CD19-depleted stem cell transplant. The receptors were sampled from a boy in the first two years of life who had a stem cell transplant for SCID, so the T cells may come from the graft donor.

This clonotype occurred a few times. The chain is built from TRBV6-1 and TRBJ2-7; perhaps TRBD1 as D (5 bases). Deletions cut 6 bases from V and 0 bases from J, with 15 bases between. CDR1 and CDR2 from the germline V gene are MNHNS and SASEGT. The CDR3 runs to 15 residues. CDR3 sequence reads: CASSPLGARSYEQYF. DNA for the CDR3: TGTGCCAGCAGCCCACTTGGGGCCCGCTCCTACGAGCAGTACTTC.

The chain is built from TRBV6-1 and TRBJ2-5, with 7 bases identical to TRBD1. The CDR3 is made up of 14 amino acids. Germline V gene data show CDR1 as MNHNS and CDR2 as SASEGT. V shed 6 bases and J 5 bases; nucleotides not matched to a gene: 9. DNA of the CDR3: TGTGCCAGCAGCCAAGGGGACAGCTACGAGACCCAGTACTTC. Residues: CASSQGDSYETQYF.

The table lists this clonotype with a few counts. This chain uses TRBV12-3 or TRBV12-4 with TRBJ2-3, with D uncertain. Trimming took 6 bases from V and 4 from J, leaving 14 bases between them. The CDR3 is 14 amino acids. The CDR3: CASSPSLLADTQYF. CDR3 nucleotide sequence: TGTGCCAGCAGCCCCTCCCTGCTCGCAGATACGCAGTATTTT.

This clonotype was seen only a few times. CDR3: CSARKPRQSYNEQFF. CDR3 sequence (DNA): TGCAGTGCTAGAAAGCCTCGGCAGAGCTACAATGAGCAGTTCTTC. This chain connects TRBV20-1 to TRBJ2-1, with unresolved D. Between the trimmed V and J ends, which lost 2 bases and 3 bases, there was a span of 14 bases. The CDR3 covers 15 residues. Germline-derived CDR1 and CDR2 are DFQATT and SNEGSKA (reference sequence).

There are a few counts of this clonotype. V gene TRBV5-1 combines with J gene TRBJ1-1; a possible D gene is TRBD1 (6 bases). CDR3 length equals 15 residues. CDR1 and CDR2 (germline): SGHRS, YFSETQ. V lost 4 bases and J 4 bases, leaving 17 bases between the germline ends. The CDR3 is CASSPFDRSFTEAFF. CDR3 DNA: TGCGCCAGCAGCCCCTTCGACAGGTCCTTCACTGAAGCTTTCTTT. Drawing the rest from reference TRBV5-1 and TRBJ1-1, the complete variable domain is KAGVTQTPRYLIKTRGQQVTLSCSPISGHRSVSWYQQTPGQGLQFLFEYFSETQRNKGNFPGRFSGRQFSNSRSEMNVSTLELGDSALYLCASSPFDRSFTEAFFGQGTRLTVV.

This chain joins TRBV4-1 and TRBJ2-4; D not certain. Germline V CDR1 and CDR2: MGHRA, YSYEKL. Trimming pared 0 bases from V and 0 bases from J, leaving 9 bases between. The CDR3 is 16 amino acids. This CDR3 is CASSQDRTLAKNIQYF. The CDR3 DNA sequence: TGCGCCAGCAGCCAAGATAGAACGTTAGCCAAAAACATTCAGTACTTC.

This clonotype was seen more than once but under ten times. The CDR3 bases are TGTGCCAGCAGCCACCTCCCACGATCCTACGAGCAGTACTTC. Amino acid sequence: CASSHLPRSYEQYF. V gene TRBV13 combines with J gene TRBJ2-7, with D uncertain. The CDR3 runs to 14 residues. V was clipped by 5 bases and J by 1 base, with 12 bases between them. Germline lookup yields CDR1 PRHDT and CDR2 FYEKMQ (reference sequence).

J is TRBJ2-7 and V is TRBV12-3 or TRBV12-4; weak D call: TRBD2 (6 bases). This CDR3 spans 13 amino acids. Trimming cost V 6 bases and J 7 bases, with 16 bases left between them. The CDR3 loop is CASSDQAGREQYF. DNA for the CDR3: TGTGCCAGCAGCGACCAGGCAGGGAGGGAGCAGTACTTC.

This clonotype was counted only a few times. This chain joins TRBV5-1 and TRBJ2-3, with a possible D match to TRBD1 (6 bases). From germline, CDR1 is SGHRS and CDR2 YFSETQ. The CDR3 contains 14 residues. The ends were cut back, 0 bases at V and 4 bases at J, with 9 bases in the middle. The chain's CDR3 is CASSLESGADTQYF. The CDR3 DNA reads TGCGCCAGCAGCTTGGAGTCAGGGGCAGATACGCAGTATTTT.

This chain connects TRBV12-3 or TRBV12-4 to TRBJ1-2, with D unclear. The CDR3 has 14 amino acids. V lost 7 bases and J 3 bases, leaving 15 bases between the germline ends. This CDR3 reads CASTSGWRDYGYTF. Written as DNA, the CDR3 is TGTGCCAGCACGTCCGGCTGGCGCGACTATGGCTACACCTTC.

This clonotype was seen ten or more times. The chain carries TRBV10-3 and TRBJ2-7; D not certain. Germline V gives CDR1 ENHRY, CDR2 SYGVKD. Trimming removed 6 bases from V and 6 bases from J, with 15 bases in between. The CDR3 extends over 13 amino acids. CDR3 DNA sequence: TGTGCCATCAGGCAGACTGGAATTATCGAGCAGTACTTC. Protein: CAIRQTGIIEQYF.

This clonotype was observed a handful of times. The chain carries TRBV5-1 and TRBJ2-1; 7 bases fit TRBD1. The length of the CDR3 is 16 residues. CDR1 SGHRS and CDR2 YFSETQ come from the germline V gene. Trimming at V came to 1 base and at J to 2 bases, leaving 6 bases not matched to a gene. CDR3 DNA: TGCGCCAGCAGCTTGTCACCGGGACAGACCTACAATGAGCAGTTCTTC. Translation gives CASSLSPGQTYNEQFF.

The rearrangement links TRBV20-1 to TRBJ1-2; TRBD1 matches 8 bases. J gave up 1 base and V 1 base, and 5 bases lay outside the gene matches. Per germline, CDR1 DFQATT and CDR2 SNEGSKA (reference sequence). This CDR3 has 15 residues. CDR3 sequence: CSARGTGGVNYGYTF. The CDR3 DNA reads TGCAGTGCTAGAGGCACAGGGGGGGTTAACTATGGCTACACCTTC.

This rearrangement joins TRBV5-1 to TRBJ2-1, with TRBD2 matching over 11 bases. From germline, CDR1 is SGHRS and CDR2 YFSETQ. V trimming: 1 base; J trimming: 0 bases; junction bases outside the gene matches: 15. The CDR3 spans 21 residues. As DNA, the CDR3 is TGCGCCAGCAGCTTGTTCCTAGCGGGGGGAATTCCTTTTAGCTCCTACAATGAGCAGTTCTTC. Protein: CASSLFLAGGIPFSSYNEQFF.

This clonotype was seen more than once but under ten times. The CDR3 spells CSARDGQGAFKLPLNIQYF. CDR3 sequence (DNA): TGCAGTGCTAGAGATGGACAGGGGGCTTTTAAGCTACCTCTAAACATTCAGTACTTC. The chain joins TRBV20-1 to TRBJ2-4, with TRBD1 matching over 11 bases. Germline-derived CDR1 and CDR2 are DFQATT and SNEGSKA (reference sequence). With V trimmed by 0 bases and J by 6 bases, 16 bases remained unmatched. The CDR3 length is 19 residues.

The V and J genes are TRBV21-1 and TRBJ1-2. TRBV21-1 is recorded as a pseudogene. This CDR3 has 9 amino acids. CDR3 loop: CAINYGYTF. The CDR3 DNA follows: TGTGCCATCAACTATGGCTACACCTTC.

This clonotype was seen only a few times. The genes are TRBV6-5 and TRBJ1-1; no reliable D call. Trimming removed 2 bases at V and 5 bases at J, with 12 bases between. CDR3 length equals 14 residues. Per the germline V gene, CDR1 is MNHEY and CDR2 is SVGAGI. The CDR3: CASSYLSGRTEAFF. The CDR3, as DNA: TGTGCCAGCAGTTACCTCTCCGGGAGGACTGAAGCTTTCTTT.

The chain recombines TRBV3-1 with TRBJ2-7, with 8 bases lining up with TRBD1. The CDR3 is 14 residues long. Germline CDR1 is LGHDT and CDR2 is YNNKEL (reference sequence). The J segment lost 6 bases and the V segment lost 4 bases, leaving 8 bases of the junction unmatched. The CDR3 sequence is CASSPAGGRGEQYF. In DNA, the CDR3 is TGTGCCAGCAGCCCGGCAGGGGGCCGGGGCGAGCAGTACTTC.

V and J are TRBV5-1 and TRBJ2-7, with no clear D. This CDR3 spans 13 amino acids. V shed 4 bases and J shed 3 bases, with 11 bases lying between them. Germline loops: CDR1 SGHRS, CDR2 YFSETQ. CDR3 sequence reads: CASSRALNYEQYF. The DNA for the CDR3 is TGCGCCAGCAGCCGGGCTCTAAACTACGAGCAGTACTTC.

This chain joins TRBV11-1 and TRBJ2-3; D possibly corresponds to TRBD1 (5 bases). The germline CDR1 and CDR2 sequences are SGHAT and FQDESV (reference sequence). Trimming cost V 5 bases and J 0 bases, with 12 bases left between them. The CDR3 is made up of 15 amino acids. In nucleotides, the CDR3 is TGTGCCAGCAGCCCAGGGTTTGGGAGCACAGATACGCAGTATTTT. This encodes CASSPGFGSTDTQYF.